The rows below give T cell receptor beta chains drawn from one sample of a study of T cells in localized non-small cell lung cancer. Assay used: immunoSEQ multiplex PCR; TCRdb lists only in-frame clones, some missing. The sample shows about 3,500 clones, approximately 25% of them seen only once. Sequences were derived from lung tumor tissue, sampled before any cancer treatment. These receptor sequences come from a woman between 35 and 75 years old with stage I lung adenocarcinoma. Each CDR3 is given without its conserved first and last residue.

V	J	CDR3
TRBV19	TRBJ2-1	ASMYSGGAQRSYNEQF
TRBV11-3	TRBJ1-5	ASSLGSRVWPQH
TRBV28	TRBJ1-2	ASSFGQNLLGYT
TRBV9	TRBJ1-3	ASSVKAGVYGNTIY
TRBV11-3	TRBJ1-2	ASSPDSSLNYGYT
TRBV15	TRBJ1-4	ATSGEGGPNEKLF
TRBV11-3	TRBJ1-1	ASARTGTWTEAF
TRBV18	TRBJ1-1	ASSSNRDTEAF
TRBV5-1	TRBJ2-7	ASSLGGLADYEQY
TRBV19	TRBJ1-5	ASSIQGHQPQH
TRBV7-2	TRBJ2-5	ASSWDSQETQY
TRBV11-3	TRBJ1-6	ASSLSRGSGSPLH
TRBV7-5	TRBJ2-5	ASSRGLAGRTQY
TRBV6-9	TRBJ2-7	ASGIRTEQY
TRBV11-3	TRBJ2-5	ASSLASGTGEETQY
TRBV6-8	TRBJ1-5	ASSTPPNGRIDQPQH
TRBV6-8	TRBJ1-6	ASCHRDRSSPLH
TRBV6-8	TRBJ1-5	ASSYSRQSNQPQH
TRBV6-8	TRBJ2-2	ASSYGIGELF
TRBV6-8	TRBJ1-6	ASSPDRDNSPLH
TRBV9	TRBJ1-1	ASSVGGAKNTEAF
TRBV11-3	TRBJ2-2	ASSPLVAGGELF
TRBV11-3	TRBJ2-1	ASSSTPTSGGYNEQF
TRBV28	TRBJ1-6	ASSWGDSPLH
TRBV11-3	TRBJ2-5	ASSDYLTSFNETQY
TRBV28	TRBJ2-1	ASSLPGPEGGQF
TRBV7-6	TRBJ2-1	ASSFKGTGLAAYNEQF
TRBV28	TRBJ1-5	ASSPSWRAMNQPQH